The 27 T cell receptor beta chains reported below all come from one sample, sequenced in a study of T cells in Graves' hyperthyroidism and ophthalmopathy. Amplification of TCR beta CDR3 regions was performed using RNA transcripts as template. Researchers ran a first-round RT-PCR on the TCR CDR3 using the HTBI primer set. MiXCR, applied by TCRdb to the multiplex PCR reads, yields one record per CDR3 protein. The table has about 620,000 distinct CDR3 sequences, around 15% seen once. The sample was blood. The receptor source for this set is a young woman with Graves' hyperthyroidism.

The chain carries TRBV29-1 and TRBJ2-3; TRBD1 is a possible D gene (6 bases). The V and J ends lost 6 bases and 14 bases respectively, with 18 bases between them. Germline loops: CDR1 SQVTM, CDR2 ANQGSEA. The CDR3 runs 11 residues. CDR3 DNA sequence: TGCAGCGTGGAACAGGGCGGTGGGTTGTATTTT. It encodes CSVEQGGGLYF.

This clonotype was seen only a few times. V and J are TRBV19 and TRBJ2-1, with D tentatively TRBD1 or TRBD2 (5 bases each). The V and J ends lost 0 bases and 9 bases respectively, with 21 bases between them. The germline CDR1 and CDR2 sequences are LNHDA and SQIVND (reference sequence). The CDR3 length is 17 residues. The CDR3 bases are TGTGCCAGTAGTATAGATCACGTCCAGGGAGTCTCCTGTGAGCAGTTCTTC. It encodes CASSIDHVQGVSCEQFF. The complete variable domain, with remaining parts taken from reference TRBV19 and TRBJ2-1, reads DGGITQSPKYLFRKEGQNVTLSCEQNLNHDAMYWYRQDPGQGLRLIYYSQIVNDFQKGDIAEGYSVSREKKESFPLTVTSAQKNPTAFYLCASSIDHVQGVSCEQFFGPGTRLTVL.

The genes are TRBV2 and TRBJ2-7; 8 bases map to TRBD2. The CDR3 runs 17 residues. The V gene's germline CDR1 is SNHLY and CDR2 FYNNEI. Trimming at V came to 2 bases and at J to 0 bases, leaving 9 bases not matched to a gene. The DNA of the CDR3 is TGTGCCAGCAGTGAATTTGGGTTAGCGGGGAACTCCTACGAGCAGTACTTC. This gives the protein CASSEFGLAGNSYEQYF.

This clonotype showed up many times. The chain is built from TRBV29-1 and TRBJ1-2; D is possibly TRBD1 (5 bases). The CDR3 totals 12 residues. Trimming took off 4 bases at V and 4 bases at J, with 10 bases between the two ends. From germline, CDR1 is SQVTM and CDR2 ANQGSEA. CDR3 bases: TGCAGCGTTGCCGACAGCTTCTATGGCTACACCTTC. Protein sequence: CSVADSFYGYTF. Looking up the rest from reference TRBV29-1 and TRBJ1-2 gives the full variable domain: SAVISQKPSRDICQRGTSLTIQCQVDSQVTMMFWYRQQPGQSLTLIATANQGSEATYESGFVIDKFPISRPNLTFSTLTVSNMSPEDSSIYLCSVADSFYGYTFGSGTRLTVV.

The DNA of the CDR3 is TGTGCCAGCAGCTTCTTGGGAAGCACAGATACGCAGTATTTT. Protein: CASSFLGSTDTQYF. The gene calls are TRBV5-5 and TRBJ2-3, with unresolved D. The germline V and J ends were trimmed by 2 bases and 0 bases, with 7 bases remaining between them. The CDR3 extends over 14 amino acids. The germline V gene has CDR1 SGHKS and CDR2 YYEKEE (reference sequence).

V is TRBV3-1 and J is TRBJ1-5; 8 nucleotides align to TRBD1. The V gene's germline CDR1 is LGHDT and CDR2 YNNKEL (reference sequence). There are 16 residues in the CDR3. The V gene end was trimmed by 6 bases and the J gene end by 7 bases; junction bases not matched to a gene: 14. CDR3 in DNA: TGTGCCAGCAGTGCCACTTATCAGGGGGCGACGCAGCCCCAGCATTTT. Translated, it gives CASSATYQGATQPQHF.

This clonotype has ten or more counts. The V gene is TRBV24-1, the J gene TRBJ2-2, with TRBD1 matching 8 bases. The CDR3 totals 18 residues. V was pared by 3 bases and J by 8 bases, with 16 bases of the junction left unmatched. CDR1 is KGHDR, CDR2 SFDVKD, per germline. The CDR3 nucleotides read TGTGCCACCAGTGATCCGCCGGGATCAGGACAGGGTCGGGGGGAGCTGTTTTTT. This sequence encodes CATSDPPGSGQGRGELFF.

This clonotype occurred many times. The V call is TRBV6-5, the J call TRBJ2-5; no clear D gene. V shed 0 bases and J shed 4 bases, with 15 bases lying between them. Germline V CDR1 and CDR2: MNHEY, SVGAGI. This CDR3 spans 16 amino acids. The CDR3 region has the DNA TGTGCCAGCAGTTACTCGATTTCGGGTTTGGGAGAGACCCAGTACTTC. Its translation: CASSYSISGLGETQYF.

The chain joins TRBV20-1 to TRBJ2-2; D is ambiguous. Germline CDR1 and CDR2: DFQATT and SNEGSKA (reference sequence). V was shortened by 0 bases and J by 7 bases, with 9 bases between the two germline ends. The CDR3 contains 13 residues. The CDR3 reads CSARDNTIGELFF. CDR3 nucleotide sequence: TGCAGTGCTAGAGATAATACCATCGGGGAGCTGTTTTTT.

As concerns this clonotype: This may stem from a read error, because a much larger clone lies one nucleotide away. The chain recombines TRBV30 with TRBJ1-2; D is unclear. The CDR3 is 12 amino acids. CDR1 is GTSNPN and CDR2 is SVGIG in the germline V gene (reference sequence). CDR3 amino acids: CAGSVDPQGYTF. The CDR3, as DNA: TGTGCCGGGAGTGTGGACCCACAGGGCTACACCTTC.

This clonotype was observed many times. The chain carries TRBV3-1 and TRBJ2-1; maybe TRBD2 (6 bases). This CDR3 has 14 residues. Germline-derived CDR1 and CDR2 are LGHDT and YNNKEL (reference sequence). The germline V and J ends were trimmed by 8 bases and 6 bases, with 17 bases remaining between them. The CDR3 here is CASSLLGGGNEQFF. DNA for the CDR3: TGTGCCAGCTCACTCCTTGGGGGAGGCAATGAGCAGTTCTTC.

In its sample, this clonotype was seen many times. The CDR3 loop is CASTGTGGPETQYF. Written as DNA, the CDR3 is TGTGCCAGCACTGGTACGGGAGGGCCGGAGACCCAGTACTTC. V gene TRBV2 combines with J gene TRBJ2-5; the match to TRBD2 covers 8 bases. The CDR3 is 14 amino acids. The germline V gene has CDR1 SNHLY and CDR2 FYNNEI. Trimming at V came to 7 bases and at J to 5 bases, leaving 9 bases not matched to a gene.

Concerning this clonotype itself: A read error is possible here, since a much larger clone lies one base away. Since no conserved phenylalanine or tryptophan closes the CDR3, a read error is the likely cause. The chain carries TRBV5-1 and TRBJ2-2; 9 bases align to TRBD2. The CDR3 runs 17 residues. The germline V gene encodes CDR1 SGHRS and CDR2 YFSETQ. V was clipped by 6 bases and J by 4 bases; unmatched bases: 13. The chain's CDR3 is CASTPIPGTSSTGELFL. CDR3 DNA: TGCGCCAGCACCCCGATCCCGGGGACTAGCTCCACCGGGGAGCTGTTTTTG.

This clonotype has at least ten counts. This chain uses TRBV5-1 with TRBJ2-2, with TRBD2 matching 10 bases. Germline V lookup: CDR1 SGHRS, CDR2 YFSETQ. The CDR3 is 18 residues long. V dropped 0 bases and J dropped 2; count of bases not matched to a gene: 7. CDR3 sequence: CASSLDSRLAGNTGELFF. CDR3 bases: TGCGCCAGCAGCTTGGACAGCAGACTAGCGGGTAACACCGGGGAGCTGTTTTTT.

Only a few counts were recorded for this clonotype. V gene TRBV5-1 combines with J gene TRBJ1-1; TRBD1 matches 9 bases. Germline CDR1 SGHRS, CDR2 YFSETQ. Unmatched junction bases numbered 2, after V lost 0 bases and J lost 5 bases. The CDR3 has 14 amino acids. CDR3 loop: CASSLEGTGTEAFF. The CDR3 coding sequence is TGCGCCAGCAGCTTGGAGGGGACAGGGACTGAAGCTTTCTTT.

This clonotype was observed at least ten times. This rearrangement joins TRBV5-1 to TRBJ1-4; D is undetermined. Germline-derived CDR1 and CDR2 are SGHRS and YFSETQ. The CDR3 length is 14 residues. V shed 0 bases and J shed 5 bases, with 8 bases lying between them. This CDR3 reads CASSLEEGNEKLFF. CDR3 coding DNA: TGCGCCAGCAGCTTGGAAGAAGGGAATGAAAAACTGTTTTTT. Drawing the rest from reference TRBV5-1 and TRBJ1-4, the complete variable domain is KAGVTQTPRYLIKTRGQQVTLSCSPISGHRSVSWYQQTPGQGLQFLFEYFSETQRNKGNFPGRFSGRQFSNSRSEMNVSTLELGDSALYLCASSLEEGNEKLFFGSGTQLSVL.

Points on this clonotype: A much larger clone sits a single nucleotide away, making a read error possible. The CDR3 bases are TGTGCCAGCAGCTCTTACAGGGGCACTGAAGCTTTCTTT. Its translation is CASSSYRGTEAFF. The V and J genes are TRBV11-1 and TRBJ1-1, with TRBD1 matching 7 bases. CDR3 length equals 13 residues. The V gene end was trimmed by 4 bases and the J gene end by 4 bases; junction bases not matched to a gene: 3. The germline CDR1 and CDR2 sequences are SGHAT and FQDESV (reference sequence).

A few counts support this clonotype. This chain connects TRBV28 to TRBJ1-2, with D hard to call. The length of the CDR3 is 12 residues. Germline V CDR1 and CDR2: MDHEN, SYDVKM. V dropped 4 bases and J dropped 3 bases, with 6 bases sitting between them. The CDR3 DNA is TGTGCCAGCAGTTCAGTAGACTATGGCTACACCTTC. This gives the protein CASSSVDYGYTF.

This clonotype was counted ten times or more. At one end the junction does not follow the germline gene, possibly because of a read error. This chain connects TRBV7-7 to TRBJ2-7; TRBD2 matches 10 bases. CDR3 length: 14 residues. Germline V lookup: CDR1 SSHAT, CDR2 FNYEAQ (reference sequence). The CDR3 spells CASSLLAGPYEQYF. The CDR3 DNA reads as TGTGCTAGCAGCTTACTAGCGGGACCCTACGAGCAGTACTTC.

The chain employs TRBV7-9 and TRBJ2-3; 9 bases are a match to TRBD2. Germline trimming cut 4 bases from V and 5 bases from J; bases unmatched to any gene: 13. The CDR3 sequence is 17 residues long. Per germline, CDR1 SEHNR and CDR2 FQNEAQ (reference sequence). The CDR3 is CASSSPPGRREGDTQYF. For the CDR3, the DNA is TGTGCCAGCAGCTCTCCCCCCGGGCGGCGGGAGGGAGATACGCAGTATTTT.

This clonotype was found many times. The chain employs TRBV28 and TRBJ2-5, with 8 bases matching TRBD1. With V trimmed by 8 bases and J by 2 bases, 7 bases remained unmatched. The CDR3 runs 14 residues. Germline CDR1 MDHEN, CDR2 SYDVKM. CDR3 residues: CASAGGAHQETQYF. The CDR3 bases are TGTGCCAGCGCAGGGGGCGCCCATCAAGAGACCCAGTACTTC.

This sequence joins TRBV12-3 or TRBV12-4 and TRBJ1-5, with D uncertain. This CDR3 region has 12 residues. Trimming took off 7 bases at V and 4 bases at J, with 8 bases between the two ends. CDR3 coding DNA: TGTGCCAGCACGACGGAAAATCAGCCCCAGCATTTT. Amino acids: CASTTENQPQHF.

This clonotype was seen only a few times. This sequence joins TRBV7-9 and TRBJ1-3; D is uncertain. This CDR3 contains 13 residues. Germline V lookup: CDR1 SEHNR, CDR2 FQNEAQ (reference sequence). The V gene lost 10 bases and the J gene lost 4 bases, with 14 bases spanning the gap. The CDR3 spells CATRKGDGNTIYF. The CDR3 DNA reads TGTGCCACCAGAAAGGGTGACGGAAACACCATATATTTT.

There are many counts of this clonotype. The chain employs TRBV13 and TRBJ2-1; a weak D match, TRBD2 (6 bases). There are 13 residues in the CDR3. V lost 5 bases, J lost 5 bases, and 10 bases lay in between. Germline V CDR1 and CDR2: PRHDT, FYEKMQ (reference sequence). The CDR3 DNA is TGTGCCAGCAGCAGGAGGGGAAACAATGAGCAGTTCTTC. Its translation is CASSRRGNNEQFF.

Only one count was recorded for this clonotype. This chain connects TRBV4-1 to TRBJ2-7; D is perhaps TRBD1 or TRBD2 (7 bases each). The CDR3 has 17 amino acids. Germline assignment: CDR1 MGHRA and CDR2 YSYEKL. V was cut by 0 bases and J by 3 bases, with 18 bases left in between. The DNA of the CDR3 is TGCGCCAGCAGCCAAGATTCTTTGTCAGGGGGGGGCTACGAGCAGTACTTC. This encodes CASSQDSLSGGGYEQYF.

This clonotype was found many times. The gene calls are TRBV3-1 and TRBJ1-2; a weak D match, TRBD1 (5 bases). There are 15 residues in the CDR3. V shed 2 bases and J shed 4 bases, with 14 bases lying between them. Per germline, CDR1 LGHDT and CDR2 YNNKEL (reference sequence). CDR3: CASSQSGTNLYGYTF. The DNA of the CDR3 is TGTGCCAGCAGCCAATCCGGGACGAACCTCTATGGCTACACCTTC.

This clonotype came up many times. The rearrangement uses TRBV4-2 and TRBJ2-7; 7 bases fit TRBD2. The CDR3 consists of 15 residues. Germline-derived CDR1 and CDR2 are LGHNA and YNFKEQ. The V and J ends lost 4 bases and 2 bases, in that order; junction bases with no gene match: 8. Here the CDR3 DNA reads TGTGCCAGCAGCCCAGACCCTAGCGGAGCCTACGAGCAGTACTTC. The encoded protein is CASSPDPSGAYEQYF.